This entry lists 27 T cell receptor beta chains sequenced from one sample in a study of control samples from healthy donors and cancer patients. Some clones are missing from TCRdb's copy, which holds only in-frame ones; the method was immunoSEQ multiplex PCR. The repertoire consists of 70,000 to 95,000 clones, with just over 90% occurring once and the leading ten covering roughly 0.9%. Material: blood. Every receptor here comes from a woman aged 25 to 39 in good health.

The chain has TRBV7-6 and TRBJ2-7; D is unresolved. The CDR3 consists of 14 residues. V shed 1 base and J shed 2 bases, with 9 bases lying between them. CDR1 SGHVS and CDR2 FNYEAQ come from the germline V gene. CDR3 DNA sequence: TGTGCCAGCAGCTTAGGCCAGTTAGCCTACGAGCAGTACTTC. This encodes CASSLGQLAYEQYF. Variable domain in full (rest from reference TRBV7-6 and TRBJ2-7): GAGVSQSPRYKVTKRGQDVALRCDPISGHVSLYWYRQALGQGPEFLTYFNYEAQQDKSGLPNDRFSAERPEGSISTLTIQRTEQRDSAMYRCASSLGQLAYEQYFGPGTRLTVT.

The V and J genes are TRBV6-6 and TRBJ1-2, with TRBD1 matching 7 bases. The CDR3 spans 16 residues. Trimming took 5 bases from V and 5 from J; bases not matched to a gene: 14. CDR1 MNHNY and CDR2 SVGAGI come from the germline V gene (reference sequence). This chain's CDR3 is CASSPRERDRFYGYTF. CDR3 DNA sequence: TGTGCCAGCAGTCCCAGGGAAAGGGACAGATTTTATGGCTACACCTTC.

This chain uses TRBV10-3 with TRBJ2-7; TRBD2 agrees at 7 bases. Per the germline V gene, CDR1 is ENHRY and CDR2 is SYGVKD. The CDR3 extends over 14 amino acids. The junction had 6 bases not matched to a gene; V was cut back by 6 bases and J by 1 base. CDR3 nucleotides: TGTGCCATCAGGGGGGAGGGACGGTCCTACGAGCAGTACTTC. This sequence encodes CAIRGEGRSYEQYF.

Notes on this clone: Other nucleotide sequences in the sample specify the same CDR3. V gene TRBV11-3 combines with J gene TRBJ1-3; unclear D gene. This CDR3 comprises 13 residues. The V and J ends lost 6 bases and 2 bases respectively, with 8 bases between them. Germline lookup yields CDR1 SGHNT and CDR2 YENEEA. The CDR3 region is CASSTGAGNTIYF. The CDR3 DNA follows: TGTGCCAGCAGTACGGGCGCTGGAAACACCATATATTTT.

The chain carries TRBV12-3 or TRBV12-4 and TRBJ1-2; D not certain. This CDR3 has 12 amino acids. Trimming removed 10 bases at V and 4 bases at J, with 13 bases between. CDR3 loop: CATRGVGYGYTF. The CDR3 DNA follows: TGTGCCACGCGGGGAGTCGGCTATGGCTACACCTTC.

Written as DNA, the CDR3 is TGTGCCAGCAGCTCGCCAAGTAGGTCGGGGGCCTCACAAGAGACCCAGTACTTC. This codes for CASSSPSRSGASQETQYF. V and J are TRBV11-2 and TRBJ2-5; tentatively, D is TRBD1 or TRBD2 (6 bases each). This CDR3 has 18 amino acids. V dropped 4 bases and J dropped 2 bases, with 23 bases sitting between them. Germline V gives CDR1 SGHAT, CDR2 FQNNGV.

The chain combines TRBV7-9 with TRBJ1-1; D is uncertain. Trimming left V 5 bases short and J 4 bases short, with 14 bases between. The germline gives CDR1 SEHNR, CDR2 FQNEAQ (reference sequence). CDR3 size: 14 residues. CDR3 loop: CASSPTKESTEAFF. The CDR3 DNA sequence: TGTGCCAGCAGCCCGACCAAGGAGTCCACTGAAGCTTTCTTT.

The rearrangement uses TRBV6-1 and TRBJ2-7; TRBD1 matches at 7 bases. CDR3 length: 15 amino acids. J gave up 0 bases and V 1 base, and 3 bases lay outside the gene matches. Germline V gene lookup returns CDR1 MNHNS and CDR2 SASEGT. The CDR3 spells CASSEEQGSSYEQYF. The CDR3 DNA sequence: TGTGCCAGCAGTGAAGAACAGGGGAGCTCCTACGAGCAGTACTTC.

The chain is built from TRBV6-5 and TRBJ2-2; TRBD1 or TRBD2 may be the D gene (5 bases each). V was clipped by 4 bases and J by 6 bases, with 12 bases between them. The CDR3 sequence is 14 residues long. Germline lookup yields CDR1 MNHEY and CDR2 SVGAGI. This CDR3 reads CASSSEQGAGELFF. The CDR3 region has the DNA TGTGCCAGCAGTTCAGAGCAGGGAGCCGGGGAGCTGTTTTTT.

V and J are TRBV30 and TRBJ1-5, with 8 bases that match TRBD1. Losses at the gene ends were 1 base for V and 1 base for J; bases not matched to a gene: 3. CDR3 length equals 15 residues. Germline loops: CDR1 GTSNPN, CDR2 SVGIG (reference sequence). The CDR3 DNA reads as TGTGCCTGGAGTGCACAGGGGGTGAGCAATCAGCCCCAGCATTTT. Its translation: CAWSAQGVSNQPQHF.

The chain uses TRBV7-9 and TRBJ2-7; D is undetermined. This CDR3 region has 13 residues. From germline, CDR1 is SEHNR and CDR2 FQNEAQ (reference sequence). The V end lost 6 bases, the J end lost 4 bases, and 13 bases lay between the germline ends. The CDR3 loop reads CASSHGGDYEQYF. CDR3 in DNA: TGTGCCAGCAGTCACGGTGGGGATTACGAGCAGTACTTC. Based on the CDR3 plus reference TRBV7-9 and TRBJ2-7, the full variable domain is DTGVSQNPRHKITKRGQNVTFRCDPISEHNRLYWYRQTLGQGPEFLTYFQNEAQLEKSRLLSDRFSAERPKGSFSTLEIQRTEQGDSAMYLCASSHGGDYEQYFGPGTRLTVT.

The V call is TRBV7-3, the J call TRBJ2-3; D is possibly TRBD2 (6 bases). The length of the CDR3 is 14 residues. Trimming took off 3 bases at V and 4 bases at J, with 11 bases between the two ends. The germline CDR1 and CDR2 sequences are SGHTA and FQGTGA. The CDR3, as DNA: TGTGCCAGCAGCTTCGGCGGGGCGGCAGATACGCAGTATTTT. The encoded protein is CASSFGGAADTQYF.

The chain couples TRBV6-5 to TRBJ1-6; D uncertain. Germline V gene data show CDR1 as MNHEY and CDR2 as SVGAGI. The CDR3 is 14 amino acids. V shed 3 bases and J shed 2 bases, with 5 bases lying between them. The CDR3 sequence: CASSYGTYNSPLHF. The DNA for the CDR3 is TGTGCCAGCAGTTATGGTACCTATAATTCACCCCTCCACTTT.

The chain carries TRBV6-5 and TRBJ2-7; D possibly corresponds to TRBD1 (6 bases). CDR3 length: 13 amino acids. The V gene's germline CDR1 is MNHEY and CDR2 SVGAGI. Trimming removed 6 bases from V and 5 bases from J, with 14 bases in between. CDR3 region: CASRRGFQNEQYF. The DNA for the CDR3 is TGTGCCAGCAGGAGGGGGTTCCAAAACGAGCAGTACTTC.

This rearrangement joins TRBV4-2 to TRBJ2-5, with TRBD1 matching over 11 bases. The CDR3 runs to 15 residues. V was pared by 1 base and J by 5 bases, with 3 bases of the junction left unmatched. Germline lookup yields CDR1 LGHNA and CDR2 YNFKEQ. DNA for the CDR3: TGTGCCAGCAGCCAAGGGACAGGGGGCCAGGAGACCCAGTACTTC. Its translation: CASSQGTGGQETQYF.

The chain employs TRBV29-1 and TRBJ2-1, with D possibly matching TRBD1 (6 bases). V lost 7 bases, J lost 4 bases, and 14 bases lay in between. The germline V gene encodes CDR1 SQVTM and CDR2 ANQGSEA. This CDR3 is built from 13 residues. DNA of the CDR3: TGCAGCGCTAGGACAGAGACTTACAATGAGCAGTTCTTC. Protein: CSARTETYNEQFF.

The chain couples TRBV11-2 to TRBJ2-2; possibly TRBD2 for D (6 bases). Trimming removed 1 base at V and 0 bases at J, with 6 bases between. The CDR3 runs to 15 residues. The germline CDR1 and CDR2 sequences are SGHAT and FQNNGV. CDR3 DNA sequence: TGTGCCAGCAGCTTAGCGGGAGCGAACACCGGGGAGCTGTTTTTT. Its translation: CASSLAGANTGELFF.

The CDR3 DNA reads TGTGCCACCCGGTCCGGGAAGAACACTGAAGCTTTCTTT. Translating it yields CATRSGKNTEAFF. The chain recombines TRBV24-1 with TRBJ1-1; D is unresolved. Trimming pared 9 bases from V and 1 base from J, leaving 11 bases between. The CDR3 runs to 13 residues. Germline CDR1 KGHDR, CDR2 SFDVKD.

The chain has TRBV7-9 and TRBJ1-5; 9 bases are shared with TRBD1. The CDR3 contains 15 residues. Germline loops: CDR1 SEHNR, CDR2 FQNEAQ (reference sequence). J lost 7 bases, V lost 4 bases, and 8 bases had no gene match. CDR3 protein: CASSSGTGYLQPQHF. The CDR3 DNA follows: TGTGCCAGCAGCTCGGGGACAGGGTATCTCCAGCCCCAGCATTTT.

The chain joins TRBV6-1 to TRBJ2-3, with D unresolved. The V gene's germline CDR1 is MNHNS and CDR2 SASEGT. Trimming took 0 bases from V and 5 from J, leaving 3 bases between them. CDR3 size: 12 residues. CDR3 in amino acids: CASSEAGDTQYF. For the CDR3, the DNA is TGTGCCAGCAGTGAAGCAGGAGATACGCAGTATTTT.

The V call is TRBV27, the J call TRBJ1-2; no firm D call. This CDR3 spans 15 amino acids. From germline, CDR1 is MNHEY and CDR2 SMNVEV (reference sequence). The V end lost 3 bases, the J end lost 4 bases, and 15 bases lay between the germline ends. CDR3 loop: CASSLDGASPYGYTF. CDR3 sequence (DNA): TGTGCCAGCAGTTTGGATGGCGCCAGCCCCTATGGCTACACCTTC.

The chain employs TRBV2 and TRBJ2-2; D call uncertain. CDR3 length: 14 residues. The germline V gene encodes CDR1 SNHLY and CDR2 FYNNEI. V gave up 6 bases and J gave up 1 base, with 9 bases separating them. Here the CDR3 reads CASRLGRNTGELFF. The DNA of the CDR3 is TGTGCCAGCAGGTTAGGACGGAACACCGGGGAGCTGTTTTTT.

The sample holds a few counts of this clone. The rearrangement joins TRBV6-5 to TRBJ1-2, with TRBD1 identical over 9 bases. The germline V gene has CDR1 MNHEY and CDR2 SVGAGI. Unmatched junction bases numbered 5, after V lost 6 bases and J lost 3 bases. The CDR3 length is 14 residues. CDR3 sequence (DNA): TGTGCCAGCAGCAGACAGGGGGATGACTATGGCTACACCTTC. It translates to CASSRQGDDYGYTF.

This sequence joins TRBV30 and TRBJ1-3, with no clear D. Germline V lookup: CDR1 GTSNPN, CDR2 SVGIG (reference sequence). The CDR3 is 14 residues long. Trimming pared 7 bases from V and 0 bases from J, leaving 13 bases between. The CDR3 DNA reads as TGTGCCTCTATGGTCAGGAGCTCTGGAAACACCATATATTTT. This translates into CASMVRSSGNTIYF.

This chain uses TRBV15 with TRBJ1-6; D unresolved. The CDR3 loop spans 15 amino acids. CDR1 and CDR2 from the germline V gene are LNHNV and YYDKDF (reference sequence). The V end was cut by 1 base, the J end by 8 bases, with 12 bases between. CDR3 sequence: CATSRAGSWDSPLHF. The DNA of the CDR3 is TGTGCCACCAGCAGAGCGGGGTCTTGGGATTCACCCCTCCACTTT. The entire variable domain, with the rest obtained from reference TRBV15 and TRBJ1-6, is as follows: DAMVIQNPRYQVTQFGKPVTLSCSQTLNHNVMYWYQQKSSQAPKLLFHYYDKDFNNEADTPDNFQSRRPNTSFCFLDIRSPGLGDTAMYLCATSRAGSWDSPLHFGNGTRLTVT.

On this clone: The same CDR3 is also encoded by other DNA sequences in this sample. The CDR3 sequence: CASSYRPDYEQYF. The CDR3 coding sequence is TGTGCCAGCAGTTACCGGCCCGACTACGAGCAGTACTTC. The V call is TRBV6-5, the J call TRBJ2-7; D ambiguous. The CDR3 has 13 amino acids. V lost 2 bases, J lost 3 bases, and 8 bases lay in between. In germline, CDR1 is MNHEY, CDR2 SVGAGI.

The gene calls are TRBV11-2 and TRBJ2-1, with D perhaps matching TRBD1 or TRBD2 (6 bases each). The CDR3 has 17 amino acids. The V gene lost 1 base and the J gene lost 7 bases, with 20 bases spanning the gap. The V gene's germline CDR1 is SGHAT and CDR2 FQNNGV. CDR3 loop: CASSLGGGGSGVNEQFF. CDR3 in DNA: TGTGCCAGCAGCTTAGGAGGAGGGGGGAGTGGAGTAAATGAGCAGTTCTTC.